What follows describes a single T cell receptor beta chain. The sample comes from a study of T cell responses to AZD1222 COVID-19 vaccine. The germline V gene encodes CDR1 SGHNT and CDR2 YYREEE (reference sequence). Trimming removed 1 base at V and 6 bases at J, with 23 bases between. The CDR3 length is 17 residues. Using immunoSEQ multiplex PCR, the repertoire was profiled, and TCRdb retains in-frame clones only, with some absent. The table includes about 110,000 clones, around 90% detected once. This TCR was sampled from an adult in good health. The chain carries TRBV5-4 and TRBJ2-7; D ambiguous. The starting material was peripheral blood, obtained on day 0 of AZD1222 vaccination. Written as DNA, the CDR3 is TGTGCCAGCAGCTTGATCTCATTGCTAGAATTGGCACCCGAGCAGTACTTC. This encodes CASSLISLLELAPEQYF.